This T cell receptor (beta chain) was obtained from a study of early T cells in non-severe SARS-CoV-2 infection. Study-wide background: Sequencing of bulk RNA from unsorted whole blood was done, without chain pairing.

The CDR3 runs to 16 residues. V was cut by 0 bases and J by 0 bases, with 8 bases left in between. In germline, CDR1 is LNHNV, CDR2 YYDKDF (reference sequence). This clonotype was counted only a few times. Its antigen is undetermined. Findings and caveats of the study: CD4 and private specificities were missed by VDJdb matching, which favored anti-spike CD8 responses.

Tagging with unique molecular identifiers was applied to individual cDNA molecules. Using its own MiXCR run on the 5' RACE reads, TCRdb lists one record per CDR3 protein. Among about 58,000 distinct CDR3 sequences listed, roughly an eighth were seen once. J is TRBJ2-2 and V is TRBV15; D is unresolved. The sequence was collected from an adult who was a healthcare worker with PCR-confirmed SARS-CoV-2 infection or an uninfected control (not recorded which). The sequenced material came from whole blood. CDR3 sequence reads: CATSRDLTTNTGELFF. The CDR3 nucleotides read TGTGCCACCAGCAGAGATCTTACTACGAACACCGGGGAGCTGTTTTTT.